This is a list of T cell receptor beta chains from one sample in a study of lymphopenia after photon versus proton radiotherapy. This table comes from immunoSEQ multiplex PCR, and its TCRdb copy is limited to in-frame clones, with some not included. Among roughly 150,000 clones listed, 70% to 90% were seen once. The sample here was peripheral blood, taken from a patient treated with photon-based radiotherapy. Source of these receptors: a man between 45 and 60 years old with gastric cancer. CDR3s include the opening cysteine and the closing phenylalanine or tryptophan. Each record gives: V gene, clone size, CDR3 length, D gene, J gene, CDR3 protein, CDR3 DNA. D genes are given only for firm matches. Size is stated for part of the rows, as once, few or many counts, or as a class when the clone is expanded.

TRBV4-2,.,18,TRBD1,TRBJ1-5,CASSQEGGGMESNQPQHF,TGTGCCAGCAGCCAAGAGGGAGGGGGCATGGAAAGCAATCAGCCCCAGCATTTT
TRBV5-1,.,16,.,TRBJ2-7,CASSLAYGTGTYEQYF,TGCGCCAGCAGCTTGGCGTACGGGACGGGAACCTACGAGCAGTACTTC
TRBV6-5,.,14,.,TRBJ1-6,CASSGQPNNSPLHF,TGTGCCAGCAGTGGTCAGCCCAATAATTCACCCCTCCACTTT
TRBV9,.,13,.,TRBJ2-7,CASNTYESEEQYF,TGTGCCAGCAACACTTACGAGTCGGAGGAGCAGTACTTC
TRBV6-5,.,15,TRBD1,TRBJ1-3,CASIRDSSSGNTIYF,TGTGCCAGCATTCGGGACAGCAGTTCTGGAAACACCATATATTTT
TRBV10-3,.,16,.,TRBJ2-1,CAISRGNPGGIDEQFF,TGTGCCATCAGTAGGGGAAACCCCGGGGGCATTGATGAGCAGTTCTTC
TRBV6-6,.,14,TRBD1,TRBJ2-7,CASTSRTGDDEQYF,TGTGCCAGCACCTCGAGGACAGGGGATGACGAGCAGTACTTC
TRBV19,.,13,.,TRBJ1-1,CASSQRGRTEAFF,TGTGCCAGTAGTCAGAGGGGTCGGACTGAAGCTTTCTTT
TRBV5-1,.,15,.,TRBJ2-1,CASSWGGNSYNEQFF,TGCGCCAGCAGCTGGGGTGGGAACTCCTACAATGAGCAGTTCTTC
TRBV9,.,15,TRBD2,TRBJ2-7,CASSVGLAGMYEQYF,TGTGCCAGCAGCGTAGGGCTAGCGGGAATGTACGAGCAGTACTTC
TRBV9,.,15,.,TRBJ1-2,CASSVAEGINYGYTF,TGTGCCAGCAGCGTAGCCGAAGGGATTAACTATGGCTACACCTTC
TRBV18,.,15,.,TRBJ1-3,CASSRADPSGNTIYF,TGTGCCAGCTCACGGGCAGATCCCTCTGGAAACACCATATATTTT
TRBV11-3,once,16,.,TRBJ2-2,CASSSIGKTNTGELFF,TGTGCCAGCAGCTCCATCGGGAAAACGAACACCGGGGAGCTGTTTTTT
TRBV5-4,.,15,TRBD2,TRBJ2-7,CASSLGGSSLYEQYF,TGTGCCAGCAGCTTAGGCGGGAGCTCCCTCTACGAGCAGTACTTC
TRBV11-2,.,13,.,TRBJ1-2,CASSSRGNYGYTF,TGTGCCAGCAGCTCCCGGGGGAACTATGGCTACACCTTC
TRBV5-1,once,16,.,TRBJ2-7,CASSPSAPTGVHEQYF,TGCGCCAGCAGCCCATCCGCCCCCACGGGAGTCCACGAGCAGTACTTC
TRBV7-8,.,14,.,TRBJ1-1,CASSFLGRNTEAFF,TGTGCCAGCAGCTTTCTAGGCAGGAACACTGAAGCTTTCTTT
TRBV6-5,few,15,TRBD1,TRBJ1-2,CASKIATGDYYGYTF,TGTGCCAGCAAGATAGCGACAGGGGATTACTATGGCTACACCTTC
TRBV6-5,.,13,.,TRBJ2-5,CASTATTRETQYF,TGTGCCAGCACTGCGACAACCAGAGAGACCCAGTACTTC
TRBV6-5,once,13,TRBD1,TRBJ1-1,CASTGQGKTEAFF,TGTGCCAGCACCGGACAGGGGAAGACTGAAGCTTTCTTT
TRBV21-1,once,15,.,TRBJ2-2,CASSKVRENTGELFF,TGTGCCAGCAGCAAAGTGAGGGAAAACACCGGGGAGCTGTTTTTT
TRBV7-8,.,12,.,TRBJ1-2,CASSLLSEGYTF,TGTGCCAGCAGCTTACTATCGGAAGGCTACACCTTC
TRBV5-1,.,17,TRBD2,TRBJ2-7,CASSATPGLAGDDEQYF,TGCGCCAGCAGCGCAACTCCGGGACTAGCGGGAGACGACGAGCAGTACTTC
TRBV18,.,13,.,TRBJ2-3,CASSPTGTDTQYF,TGTGCCAGCTCACCCACAGGGACTGATACGCAGTATTTT
TRBV2,.,15,.,TRBJ1-1,CASSEHLKTEIEAFF,TGTGCCAGCAGTGAACATCTCAAAACCGAAATTGAAGCTTTCTTT
TRBV10-2,once,16,TRBD1,TRBJ1-3,CASSESRRGQGNTIYF,TGCGCCAGCAGTGAGTCCCGCAGGGGGCAAGGAAACACCATATATTTT
TRBV19,.,12,.,TRBJ2-7,CASSSGVYEQYF,TGTGCCAGTAGTTCAGGGGTCTACGAGCAGTACTTC
TRBV7-6,.,16,TRBD1,TRBJ2-7,CASSLSSGTGTYEQYF,TGTGCCAGCAGCTTAAGTTCCGGGACAGGGACCTACGAGCAGTACTTC